The rows below give T cell receptor beta chains drawn from one sample of a study of T cells after yellow fever vaccination. TCRdb re-called the 5' RACE reads through MiXCR, storing one row per CDR3 protein. Among 150,000 or so distinct CDR3 sequences listed, about 6.9% were seen once. Sequenced here: CD4+ T cells sorted from PBMCs, sampled 10 days after the yellow fever booster vaccination. The receptors were sampled from a man younger than 45 who received the YFV17D yellow fever vaccine. Both conserved end residues are part of each CDR3. The D gene is left open where the match is weak. Not all rows give a size; the values are once, few, many and, for expanded clones, a class.

d_call j_call clone_size v_call cdr3_aa cdr3_nt
. TRBJ2-7 many TRBV5-4 CASSLDTGQSVADEQYF TGTGCCAGCAGCTTGGACACGGGTCAATCAGTCGCGGACGAGCAGTACTTC
. TRBJ1-5 many TRBV27 CASSLQSSNQPQHF TGTGCCAGCAGTTTACAGTCTAGCAATCAGCCCCAGCATTTT
. TRBJ2-1 . TRBV7-2 CASSFSRGTYNEQFF TGTGCCAGCAGCTTTAGCAGGGGAACCTACAATGAGCAGTTCTTC
. TRBJ2-7 . TRBV3-1 CATCQGKGATYEQYF TGTGCCACCTGCCAAGGAAAAGGGGCCACCTACGAGCAGTACTTC
TRBD2 TRBJ2-1 . TRBV20-1 CSPPGASGASSYNEQFF TGCAGCCCCCCCGGGGCTAGCGGGGCTAGCTCCTACAATGAGCAGTTCTTC
. TRBJ2-7 few TRBV30 CAWTWGDRGGEQYF TGTGCCTGGACGTGGGGGGACCGTGGTGGCGAGCAGTACTTC
TRBD2 TRBJ2-5 many TRBV2 CASSRAGLAGGGQETQYF TGTGCCAGCAGCCGGGCGGGACTAGCGGGAGGAGGGCAAGAGACCCAGTACTTC
TRBD1 TRBJ1-5 many TRBV12-3/TRBV12-4 CASSFGTGSGVSNQPQHF TGTGCCAGCAGCTTCGGGACAGGGAGTGGGGTTAGCAATCAGCCCCAGCATTTT
. TRBJ2-5 many TRBV6-1 CASSPTLGHLQETQYF TGTGCCAGCAGTCCCACTCTGGGACACCTCCAAGAGACCCAGTACTTC
. TRBJ2-7 many TRBV27 CASSFSHKLYEQYF TGTGCCAGCAGTTTTAGTCACAAATTATACGAGCAGTACTTC
. TRBJ1-2 few TRBV12-3/TRBV12-4 CANRSPDYGYTF TGTGCCAACCGCTCCCCGGACTATGGCTACACCTTC
. TRBJ2-4 many TRBV6-1 CASTQGLGQNIQYF TGTGCCAGCACCCAGGGGTTAGGCCAAAACATTCAGTACTTC
. TRBJ1-5 . TRBV4-3 CASSQGPRDNQPQHF TGCGCCAGCAGCCAAGGTCCGAGGGACAATCAGCCCCAGCATTTT
TRBD1 TRBJ2-3 many TRBV4-2 CASSQAGQGTDTQYF TGTGCCAGCAGCCAAGCGGGACAGGGGACAGATACGCAGTATTTT